Sequencing of this T cell receptor beta chain was carried out in a study of Graves' ophthalmopathy and Graves' hyperthyroidism. Beta-chain TCR CDR3 regions were amplified from RNA transcripts. HTBI primers served in a first-round RT-PCR, which a second-round multiplex PCR followed. TCRdb reprocessed the multiplex PCR reads with MiXCR, giving one entry per CDR3 protein. This sample has roughly 400,000 distinct CDR3 sequences, with about 18% found just once. Aged 18 to 65, hyperthyroidism patients had new diagnoses of under 2 months' duration. Findings and caveats of the study: Between ophthalmopathy and stable hyperthyroidism, a 13-signature model drew a separation with about 88% sensitivity and over 80% specificity. Sensitivity of 65% to 71% and specificity of roughly 72% were achieved by the model that predicted ophthalmopathy progression. In blood, most expanded thyroid clonotypes above 0.001 frequency were also detected.

The CDR3 totals 13 residues. The V gene lost 1 base and the J gene lost 8 bases, with 7 bases spanning the gap. Germline CDR1 KGHDR, CDR2 SFDVKD. This clonotype came up many times. Its antigen is unknown. Specimen: peripheral blood. The sequence was collected from an adult woman with stable Graves' hyperthyroidism. This sequence joins TRBV24-1 and TRBJ2-2; the D is unclear. The CDR3 sequence: CATSDFRRGELFF. In nucleotides, the CDR3 is TGTGCCACCAGTGATTTTAGGCGGGGGGAGCTGTTTTTT.